This is a list of T cell receptor beta chains from one sample in a study of identical twins. A single record per CDR3 protein comes from TCRdb applying MiXCR to the 5' RACE reads. The sample contains about 1.7 million distinct CDR3 sequences, roughly a third of which appear only once. Sequencing was performed on cord blood. These receptor sequences come from a newborn girl in good health. The CDR3 runs from the conserved cysteine through the conserved F or W. Each record gives: clone size, J gene, D gene, V gene, CDR3 DNA, CDR3 protein. D genes are given only for firm matches. Not all rows give a size; the values are once, few, many and, for expanded clones, a class.

clone_size: once; j_call: TRBJ2-7; d_call: TRBD1; v_call: TRBV6-1; cdr3_nt: TGTGCCAGCAGTGCTCGACAGGGAATAAAGGTGGTGCAGTACTTC; cdr3_aa: CASSARQGIKVVQYF
clone_size: few; j_call: TRBJ2-3; d_call: TRBD2; v_call: TRBV6-2/TRBV6-3; cdr3_nt: TGTGCCAGCAGTTTAGCGGGAGCGGTAAATACGCAGTATTTT; cdr3_aa: CASSLAGAVNTQYF
clone_size: .; j_call: TRBJ2-1; d_call: .; v_call: TRBV15; cdr3_nt: TGTGCCACCAGCACCCCCTACGGCCTTACATCCTACAATGAGCAGTTCTTC; cdr3_aa: CATSTPYGLTSYNEQFF
clone_size: .; j_call: TRBJ2-7; d_call: TRBD2; v_call: TRBV4-1; cdr3_nt: TGCGCCAGCAGCCGAGTAGCGGGAGGGGGAGTCTACGAGCAGTACTTC; cdr3_aa: CASSRVAGGGVYEQYF
clone_size: few; j_call: TRBJ2-1; d_call: .; v_call: TRBV4-1; cdr3_nt: TGCGCCAGCAGCCAAAGGCTAAGGTTAGACGGCTACAATGAGCAGTTCTTC; cdr3_aa: CASSQRLRLDGYNEQFF
clone_size: .; j_call: TRBJ2-1; d_call: TRBD2; v_call: TRBV7-6; cdr3_nt: TGTGCCAGCAGCTTATGGTCCGGGACTATTAGACCCTACAATGAGCAGTTCTTC; cdr3_aa: CASSLWSGTIRPYNEQFF
clone_size: .; j_call: TRBJ2-7; d_call: .; v_call: TRBV5-1; cdr3_nt: TGCGCCAGCAGCACCCTGGACAGAACCTACGAGCAGTACTTC; cdr3_aa: CASSTLDRTYEQYF
clone_size: .; j_call: TRBJ1-5; d_call: .; v_call: TRBV6-5; cdr3_nt: TGTGCCAGCAGTTACTCAGGGTACAATCAGCCCCAGCATTTT; cdr3_aa: CASSYSGYNQPQHF
clone_size: .; j_call: TRBJ2-1; d_call: TRBD1; v_call: TRBV4-2; cdr3_nt: TGTGCCAGCAGCCCGGACAGGGGGCGTTCCGTTGAGCAGTTCTTC; cdr3_aa: CASSPDRGRSVEQFF
clone_size: few; j_call: TRBJ2-2; d_call: .; v_call: TRBV7-9; cdr3_nt: TGTGCCAGCAGCAGAATAGGAGGATCGGACACCGGGGAGCTGTTTTTT; cdr3_aa: CASSRIGGSDTGELFF
clone_size: few; j_call: TRBJ2-3; d_call: .; v_call: TRBV5-1; cdr3_nt: TGCGCCAGTTCCCCGGCCGTAAGCACGGATACGCAGTATTTT; cdr3_aa: CASSPAVSTDTQYF
clone_size: few; j_call: TRBJ1-2; d_call: .; v_call: TRBV9; cdr3_nt: TGTGCCAGCAGCGTAGCTTTTAGAAACTATGGCTACACCTTC; cdr3_aa: CASSVAFRNYGYTF
clone_size: few; j_call: TRBJ2-1; d_call: .; v_call: TRBV12-3/TRBV12-4; cdr3_nt: TGTGCCAGCAGTTTAGAGCCAGAAGAGCAGTTCTTC; cdr3_aa: CASSLEPEEQFF
clone_size: .; j_call: TRBJ2-1; d_call: TRBD2; v_call: TRBV12-3/TRBV12-4; cdr3_nt: TGTGCCGGCAGTTGGACTAGCGGGAGCCCCTACAATGAGCAGTTCTTC; cdr3_aa: CAGSWTSGSPYNEQFF
clone_size: few; j_call: TRBJ1-1; d_call: .; v_call: TRBV4-2; cdr3_nt: TGTGCCAGCAGCCAAGATTTGACAGGCCCGGTGAACACTGAAGCTTTCTTT; cdr3_aa: CASSQDLTGPVNTEAFF
clone_size: .; j_call: TRBJ1-2; d_call: TRBD1; v_call: TRBV2; cdr3_nt: TGTGCCAGCAGTGTAGGGGACAGCAACTATGGCTACACCTTC; cdr3_aa: CASSVGDSNYGYTF
clone_size: .; j_call: TRBJ2-3; d_call: .; v_call: TRBV3-1; cdr3_nt: TGTGCCAGCAGCCAAGATATTGGCAGGATCACAGATACGCAGTATTTT; cdr3_aa: CASSQDIGRITDTQYF
clone_size: few; j_call: TRBJ2-3; d_call: TRBD2; v_call: TRBV28; cdr3_nt: TGTGCCAGCACCTGGGGACTAGCGGGAGATGGCACAGATACGCAGTATTTT; cdr3_aa: CASTWGLAGDGTDTQYF
clone_size: .; j_call: TRBJ1-1; d_call: TRBD1; v_call: TRBV12-3/TRBV12-4; cdr3_nt: TGTGCCAGCAGTCGAACAGGGGGAGGGAACACTGAAGCTTTCTTT; cdr3_aa: CASSRTGGGNTEAFF
clone_size: few; j_call: TRBJ2-3; d_call: .; v_call: TRBV27; cdr3_nt: TGTGCCAGCAGCCCAGGACCCCCAGGTACGCAGTATTTT; cdr3_aa: CASSPGPPGTQYF
clone_size: .; j_call: TRBJ2-3; d_call: .; v_call: TRBV20-1; cdr3_nt: TGCGGTGCTGTGACTATCAATACGCAGTATTTT; cdr3_aa: CGAVTINTQYF
clone_size: .; j_call: TRBJ2-7; d_call: .; v_call: TRBV6-6; cdr3_nt: TGTGCCAGCAGTCCGGGACCTCGCACCTACAATGAGCAGTACTTC; cdr3_aa: CASSPGPRTYNEQYF
clone_size: .; j_call: TRBJ1-4; d_call: .; v_call: TRBV7-9; cdr3_nt: TGTGCCAGCAGCTCTCCTACCGGGACTAATGAAAAACTGTTTTTT; cdr3_aa: CASSSPTGTNEKLFF
clone_size: .; j_call: TRBJ1-6; d_call: .; v_call: TRBV7-2; cdr3_nt: TGTGCCAGCAGCATCGAGCCCTCCTATAATTCACCCCTCCACTTT; cdr3_aa: CASSIEPSYNSPLHF
clone_size: few; j_call: TRBJ2-3; d_call: .; v_call: TRBV10-1; cdr3_nt: TGCGCCAGCAGTGAGTCGATTAGGAGGGTTAGCACAGATACGCAGTATTTT; cdr3_aa: CASSESIRRVSTDTQYF
clone_size: .; j_call: TRBJ2-3; d_call: TRBD2; v_call: TRBV10-3; cdr3_nt: TGTGCCATCAGTGAGTCGATGGGGACTAGCCCAAGCACAGATACGCAGTATTTT; cdr3_aa: CAISESMGTSPSTDTQYF
clone_size: few; j_call: TRBJ2-4; d_call: .; v_call: TRBV10-3; cdr3_nt: TGTGCCATCAGCCCCGATATAGCCAAAAACATTCAGTACTTC; cdr3_aa: CAISPDIAKNIQYF
clone_size: many; j_call: TRBJ1-4; d_call: .; v_call: TRBV5-6; cdr3_nt: TGTGCCAGCAGCGGCGGAGCAACTAATGAAAAACTGTTTTTT; cdr3_aa: CASSGGATNEKLFF